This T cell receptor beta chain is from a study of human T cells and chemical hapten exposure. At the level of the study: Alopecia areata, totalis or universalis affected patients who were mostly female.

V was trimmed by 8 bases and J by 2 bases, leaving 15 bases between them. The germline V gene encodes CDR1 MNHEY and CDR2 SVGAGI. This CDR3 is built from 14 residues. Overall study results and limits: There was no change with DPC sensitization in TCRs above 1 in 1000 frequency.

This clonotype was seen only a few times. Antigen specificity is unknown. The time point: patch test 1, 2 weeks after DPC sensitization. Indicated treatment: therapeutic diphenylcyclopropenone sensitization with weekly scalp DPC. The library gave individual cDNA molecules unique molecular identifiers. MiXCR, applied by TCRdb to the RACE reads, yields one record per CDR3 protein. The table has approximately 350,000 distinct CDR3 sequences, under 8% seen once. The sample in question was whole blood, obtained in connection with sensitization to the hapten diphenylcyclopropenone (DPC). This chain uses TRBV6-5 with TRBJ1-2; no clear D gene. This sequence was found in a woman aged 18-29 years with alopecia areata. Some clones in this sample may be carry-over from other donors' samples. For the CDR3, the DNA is TGTGCCAGCGGAGCAGGAATTCAAAACTATGGCTACACCTTC. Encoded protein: CASGAGIQNYGYTF.